One sample yielded the 5 T cell receptor beta chains listed below, sequenced in a study of blood T cell repertoires in COVID-19. Produced via immunoSEQ multiplex PCR; TCRdb's table is partial and in-frame only. The table lists roughly 170,000 clones, more than 75% of them singletons, with roughly 17% in the top ten. The sequencing sample was made of PBMCs or T cells enriched from blood (not recorded which). Receptors were obtained from a woman between 50 and 59 years old who had recovered from COVID-19.

V gene TRBV7-9 combines with J gene TRBJ1-3, with TRBD1 identical over 7 bases. The V gene end was trimmed by 3 bases and the J gene end by 0 bases; junction bases not matched to a gene: 11. Germline assignment: CDR1 SEHNR and CDR2 FQNEAQ (reference sequence). The CDR3 runs to 18 residues. CDR3 DNA sequence: TGTGCCAGCAGCTTTGGCCATCAAGGGACAGACTCTGGAAACACCATATATTTT. Translated: CASSFGHQGTDSGNTIYF.

The V and J genes are TRBV2 and TRBJ2-6, with a tentative D call TRBD1 (6 bases). The V gene's germline CDR1 is SNHLY and CDR2 FYNNEI. This CDR3 spans 14 amino acids. The V gene lost 8 bases and the J gene lost 2 bases, with 10 bases spanning the gap. CDR3 sequence: CASQSGAGANVLTF. Here the CDR3 DNA reads TGTGCCAGCCAGTCAGGGGCTGGGGCCAACGTCCTGACTTTC.

CDR3 region: CASSLIGGRGANTEAFF. DNA of the CDR3: TGTGCCAGCAGTTTAATCGGGGGTCGGGGAGCGAACACTGAAGCTTTCTTT. This chain uses TRBV27 with TRBJ1-1; D might be TRBD1 (5 bases). The CDR3 totals 17 residues. In germline, CDR1 is MNHEY, CDR2 SMNVEV (reference sequence). The V and J ends lost 2 bases and 1 base respectively, with 17 bases between them.

V and J are TRBV3-1 (or the pseudogene TRBV3-2) and TRBJ2-2, with D hard to call. The V gene's germline CDR1 is LGHDT and CDR2 YNNKEL (reference sequence). The V and J ends lost 1 base and 2 bases respectively, with 8 bases between them. This CDR3 spans 15 amino acids. CDR3 in amino acids: CASSQASFNTGELFF. The DNA for the CDR3 is TGTGCCAGCAGCCAAGCAAGCTTCAACACCGGGGAGCTGTTTTTT.

V is TRBV27 and J is TRBJ2-7; D uncertain. CDR3 length: 11 residues. The V and J ends lost 4 bases and 5 bases respectively, with 6 bases between them. The germline CDR1 and CDR2 sequences are MNHEY and SMNVEV (reference sequence). As DNA, the CDR3 is TGTGCCAGCAGTTCGGGTCACGAGCAGTACTTC. It is translated as CASSSGHEQYF.